These T cell receptor beta chains were read from a single sample in a study of cytomegalovirus exposure and HLA in healthy donors. Repertoires were generated with immunoSEQ multiplex PCR, while TCRdb's copy carries only in-frame clones and drops some. The table records nearly 200,000 clones, roughly 82% of them present only once. Sequencing was performed on PBMCs. The source of these receptors is a woman aged 30 to 39 in good health and CMV-seropositive. CDR3s include the opening cysteine and the closing phenylalanine or tryptophan.

V: TRBV28
length: 15
J: TRBJ1-1
CDR3: CASSLWSTGDTEAFF

V: TRBV2
length: 15
J: TRBJ1-5
CDR3: CASSESAGIIRPQHF

V: TRBV27
length: 16
J: TRBJ2-7
CDR3: CASSPPLGGPFYEQYF

V: TRBV5-1
length: 16
J: TRBJ2-7
CDR3: CASSFQSGQGAYEQYF

V: TRBV6-5
length: 13
J: TRBJ2-7
CDR3: CASRAAGGNEQYF

V: TRBV7-6
length: 16
J: TRBJ1-1
CDR3: CASSQRQGGGGTEAFF

V: TRBV2
length: 14
J: TRBJ2-7
CDR3: CASSDRVSAYEQYF

V: TRBV6-1
length: 12
J: TRBJ2-3
CDR3: CASSRLEDTQYF

V: TRBV5-1
length: 17
J: TRBJ2-5
CDR3: CASSLASGGRVEETQYF

V: TRBV5-1
length: 16
J: TRBJ1-2
CDR3: CASSSPGTGGANGYTF

V: TRBV5-6
length: 15
J: TRBJ1-5
CDR3: CASSFNRDRNQPQHF

V: TRBV5-6
length: 15
J: TRBJ2-5
CDR3: CASSGAGRGQETQYF

V: TRBV27
length: 14
J: TRBJ2-7
CDR3: CASSLTGGPYEQYF

V: TRBV5-1
length: 16
J: TRBJ2-1
CDR3: CASSPMLAGPLDEQFF

V: TRBV7-2
length: 14
J: TRBJ2-3
CDR3: CASSPAGFPDTQYF

V: TRBV2
length: 15
J: TRBJ1-2
CDR3: CASSLDRGRVHGYTF

V: TRBV2
length: 15
J: TRBJ2-2
CDR3: CASGGLAGVTGELFF

V: TRBV28
length: 15
J: TRBJ2-7
CDR3: CASSFPLAGTYEQYF

V: TRBV6-6
length: 15
J: TRBJ2-3
CDR3: CASSYGGLALDTQYF

V: TRBV6-6
length: 14
J: TRBJ1-1
CDR3: CASRETGDNTEAFF

V: TRBV2
length: 18
J: TRBJ1-1
CDR3: CASVPDRALGTMNTEAFF

V: TRBV28
length: 15
J: TRBJ1-3
CDR3: CASRTPQGSGNTIYF